This record covers a single TCR beta chain. What this receptor recognizes is not known. Base qualities are not recorded, but no much larger clone differs from it by a single base. Blood samples were collected up to 4 times in the first month after transplant and then at least monthly when available. This sample is part of a study of graft-versus-host responses after intestinal transplantation (dated by TCRdb to the early 2020s). Regarding the complete study: The transplants that recipients got were multivisceral, liver-intestinal, or isolated intestinal. Every recipient was given anti-thymocyte globulin induction, then maintenance tacrolimus and steroids for approximately 3 years. After intestinal transplantation, graft-versus-host and host-versus-graft alloreactive T cell clones were followed in the graft, circulation and bone marrow using bulk TCR-beta CDR3 sequencing. Alloreactive clones were identified by sequencing pre-transplant mixed lymphocyte reaction products and comparing these products with unstimulated pre-transplant donor and recipient T cells. A cohort of under 30 intestinal transplant recipients, including one retransplant, was enrolled, and a few patients lacking pretransplant specimens were excluded. A peak of at least 4% donor T cells among recipient peripheral blood mononuclear cells was the definition used for donor T cell macrochimerism. Samples from a few later patients were sequenced in-house on an Illumina MiSeq with MiXCR processing rather than by the commercial service.

The CDR3 contains 12 residues, cysteine and phenylalanine counted. Only CDR3 DNA remains: 36 bases, in frame from the first base. The trim is 0 bases for V and 7 bases for J, with a gap of 10 bases between the germline ends. From a lookup of the germline V gene (reference sequence), CDR1 and CDR2 are GTSNPN and SVGIG. The library was prepared using the immunoSEQ multiplex PCR assay. For most patients, high-throughput TCR-beta CDR3 sequencing of genomic DNA was performed by Adaptive Biotechnologies. The original methods were these. Adaptive's ImmunoSEQ software was the source of the TCR sequencing data for about 20 patients, while three other patients were processed with MiXCR and VDJtools. CDR3 nucleotide sequences shared between donor and recipient were removed because their origin could not be assigned. Alloreactive clones required at least 2-fold expansion over unstimulated cells and minimum CFSE-low frequency of 0.002% (template counts) or 0.001% (read counts). Clones detected in sequenced pre-transplant spleen, lymph node, or MLR CFSE-low populations of the donor or recipient were defined as mappable. Cumulative frequency of alloreactive clones was calculated as a percentage of all sequences weighted by copy number. TCRdb took over this immuneACCESS table, retaining in-frame rearrangements with V and J assigned. Such tables are incomplete; in checked studies, under half of the missing clones stem from an unresolved V gene, and the remainder is unexplained. The V and J calls and clone size are taken from that table; D and trimming were inferred from the DNA. For this sample there are some 27,000 clones; about 95% appear just once. The ten biggest clones cover roughly 0.89% of the sample.

Broad study findings and their caveats: Conclusions were limited by the relatively low number and heterogeneity of intestinal transplant patients. GvH clones were detected in recipient bone marrow, and some of these GvH clones were observed earlier in ileal mucosa or blood, consistent with an intestinal mucosal origin. Peak levels of circulating GvH clones were associated with declines in HvG clones early after transplant. High GvH to HvG T cell clonal ratios were observed in the allografts of patients with donor T cell macrochimerism.

The receptor comes from a human patient who received an intestinal transplant, so some T cells may come from the graft donor. The sequences come from PBMCs, collected approximately 30 days after intestinal transplant. The chain couples TRBV30 to TRBJ2-7; TRBD2 is possibly the D segment (6 matching bases). CDR3 reads: CAWSVGGWEQYF. The nucleotide sequence reads TGTGCCTGGAGTGTCGGGGGTTGGGAGCAGTACTTC.